The present TCR beta chain was sequenced within a study of blood T cell repertoires in COVID-19. On the study more broadly: The United States, Italy and Spain provided the acute and convalescent COVID-19 samples. T cells, B-cell-depleted T cells, or PBMCs supplied cDNA or gDNA.

In the source study's methods: Reference gene primer amplification gave estimated nucleated cell counts. TCRdb's table, derived via immunoSEQ multiplex PCR, lists solely in-frame clones and lacks some. The V and J calls and the clone size are those of that table, but D and trimming were determined from the DNA. The sample has tens of thousands of clones; 60% to 85% are singletons. J gave up 7 bases and V 0 bases, and 11 bases lay outside the gene matches. The CDR3 runs to 17 residues. CDR1 is SNHLY and CDR2 is FYNNEI in the germline V gene. Sequencing was performed on peripheral blood. This clonotype was obtained from a man between 60 and 75 years old with active COVID-19. The chain joins TRBV2 to TRBJ1-1; 10 positions agree with TRBD1. CDR3 coding DNA: TGTGCCAGCAGTGAAGCGCTTGGGACAGGGGATAGTCGTGAAGCTTTCTTT. Translating it yields CASSEALGTGDSREAFF. The full variable domain, its missing parts supplied by reference TRBV2 and TRBJ1-1, is EPEVTQTPSHQVTQMGQEVILRCVPISNHLYFYWYRQILGQKVEFLVSFYNNEISEKSEIFDDQFSVERPDGSNFTLKIRSTKLEDSAMYFCASSEALGTGDSREAFFGQGTRLTVV.